These 21 T cell receptor beta chains were all obtained from the same sample, sequenced in a study of T-cell reconstitution after alpha-beta-depleted transplantation in children. Unique molecular identifiers were incorporated when the TCRbeta library was constructed. TCRdb passed the PCR reads through MiXCR, listing each CDR3 protein once. Of about 500,000 distinct CDR3 sequences listed, about 33% are singletons. Sequenced material: PBMCs from the stem cell graft donor, taken from the stem cell graft. These receptors were obtained from a human donor who donated a stem cell graft to a child with aplastic anemia.

The chain employs TRBV27 and TRBJ2-3, with D perhaps TRBD1 (5 bases). Trimming stripped 7 bases from V and 3 bases from J, with 11 bases between. The CDR3 spans 13 residues. Germline V gene data show CDR1 as MNHEY and CDR2 as SMNVEV (reference sequence). This CDR3 reads CASKGLSTDTQYF. The CDR3 DNA is TGTGCCAGCAAGGGGTTGAGTACAGATACGCAGTATTTT.

The chain joins TRBV27 to TRBJ2-3; 9 nucleotides line up with TRBD1. The germline gives CDR1 MNHEY, CDR2 SMNVEV (reference sequence). CDR3 size: 16 residues. V dropped 1 base and J dropped 2; count of bases not matched to a gene: 4. The CDR3 DNA sequence: TGTGCCAGCAGTTTATGGACAGGGGAATACACAGATACGCAGTATTTT. Its protein is CASSLWTGEYTDTQYF.

This clonotype was picked up a small number of times. This chain links TRBV9 with TRBJ1-2; 7 bases align to TRBD1. Germline assignment: CDR1 SGDLS and CDR2 YYNGEE. V was clipped by 3 bases and J by 5 bases; unmatched bases: 7. The length of the CDR3 is 14 residues. The CDR3 sequence is CASSGLGQNYGYTF. The DNA for the CDR3 is TGTGCCAGCAGCGGCCTGGGACAGAATTATGGCTACACCTTC. Drawing the rest from reference TRBV9 and TRBJ1-2, the complete variable domain is DSGVTQTPKHLITATGQRVTLRCSPRSGDLSVYWYQQSLDQGLQFLIQYYNGEERAKGNILERFSAQQFPDLHSELNLSSLELGDSALYFCASSGLGQNYGYTFGSGTRLTVV.

This clonotype was seen ten or more times. This chain connects TRBV12-3 or TRBV12-4 to TRBJ2-5; TRBD1 agrees at 11 bases. Germline trimming cut 6 bases from V and 5 bases from J; bases unmatched to any gene: 8. The CDR3 spans 15 residues. This chain's CDR3 is CASSPGQGAGETQYF. The CDR3 DNA is TGTGCCAGCAGCCCTGGACAGGGGGCCGGGGAGACCCAGTACTTC.

This clonotype came up many times. This chain uses TRBV10-2 with TRBJ2-7; D is tentatively TRBD1 or TRBD2 (5 bases each). This CDR3 region has 16 residues. The V gene lost 3 bases and the J gene lost 0 bases, with 15 bases spanning the gap. The germline gives CDR1 WSHSY, CDR2 SAAADI. CDR3 sequence (DNA): TGCGCCAGCAGTGATTTAGTTTGGGACCCCTCCTACGAGCAGTACTTC. This gives the protein CASSDLVWDPSYEQYF.

The rearrangement links TRBV7-6 to TRBJ2-2; D might be TRBD1 (5 bases). The germline V gene has CDR1 SGHVS and CDR2 FNYEAQ. V lost 3 bases and J 4 bases, leaving 12 bases between the germline ends. The CDR3 extends over 15 amino acids. The CDR3 here is CASSFFGRGTGELFF. CDR3 nucleotide sequence: TGTGCCAGCAGCTTCTTTGGAAGGGGCACCGGGGAGCTGTTTTTT.

V is TRBV12-3 or TRBV12-4 and J is TRBJ2-7; 8 bases line up with TRBD1. The CDR3 runs to 13 residues. The V segment lost 7 bases and the J segment 3 bases; nucleotides outside the gene matches: 5. This CDR3 is CASTGDRNYEQYF. The CDR3 region has the DNA TGTGCCAGCACCGGGGACAGGAACTACGAGCAGTACTTC.

V is TRBV7-2 and J is TRBJ1-5; possible D gene TRBD1, 5 bases. V was clipped by 1 base and J by 7 bases, with 11 bases between them. The CDR3 runs 14 residues. From germline, CDR1 is SGHTA and CDR2 FQGNSA. CDR3 sequence reads: CASSLGVGGQPQHF. In DNA form, the CDR3 reads TGTGCCAGCAGCTTAGGCGTCGGGGGGCAGCCCCAGCATTTT.

In its sample, this clonotype was seen a few times. The chain links TRBV7-2 to TRBJ2-5, with D perhaps TRBD1 (7 bases). Per the germline V gene, CDR1 is SGHTA and CDR2 is FQGNSA. The CDR3 sequence is 15 residues long. V lost 5 bases and J 10 bases, leaving 23 bases between the germline ends. CDR3 DNA sequence: TGTGCCAGCAGCATAGGATCCGGGACCAGGGGGGTCCAGTACTTC. Amino acid sequence: CASSIGSGTRGVQYF. Full variable domain (missing parts from reference TRBV7-2 and TRBJ2-5): GAGVSQSPSNKVTEKGKDVELRCDPISGHTALYWYRQSLGQGLEFLIYFQGNSAPDKSGLPSDRFSAERTGGSVSTLTIQRTQQEDSAVYLCASSIGSGTRGVQYFGPGTRLLVL.

This chain joins TRBV30 and TRBJ1-2, with D tentatively TRBD1 (5 bases). Trimming left V 0 bases short and J 9 bases short, with 8 bases between. This CDR3 spans 11 amino acids. CDR1 is GTSNPN and CDR2 is SVGIG in the germline V gene (reference sequence). DNA of the CDR3: TGTGCCTGGAGTGTCTCAGGGAGCTACACCTTC. This gives the protein CAWSVSGSYTF.

This clonotype was seen a few times. The chain has TRBV6-5 and TRBJ2-1, with TRBD2 identical over 9 bases. From germline, CDR1 is MNHEY and CDR2 SVGAGI. Trimming removed 6 bases from V and 10 bases from J; junction bases left unmatched: 19. The CDR3 is 17 residues long. The CDR3 spells CASRQSRGGGRAPEQFF. The DNA for the CDR3 is TGTGCCAGCAGACAATCCCGAGGTGGCGGGAGGGCCCCCGAGCAGTTCTTC.

DNA for the CDR3: TGCAGTGCTAGACAGGGTTCTTTCTACGAGCAGTACTTC. It specifies CSARQGSFYEQYF. The rearrangement uses TRBV20-1 and TRBJ2-7; TRBD1 is a possible D gene (5 bases). The CDR3 consists of 13 residues. Germline V CDR1 and CDR2: DFQATT, SNEGSKA (reference sequence). Deletions cut 2 bases from V and 3 bases from J, with 11 bases between.

This clonotype was seen more than once but under ten times. This sequence joins TRBV20-1 and TRBJ2-1, with TRBD2 matching over 8 bases. This CDR3 is 14 amino acids long. V lost 5 bases to trimming and J lost 3 bases; unmatched junction nucleotides: 6. Germline CDR1 and CDR2: DFQATT and SNEGSKA (reference sequence). The CDR3 region is CSAGRSGSYNEQFF. CDR3 nucleotides: TGCAGTGCTGGGCGAAGCGGGAGCTACAATGAGCAGTTCTTC.

This clonotype was seen a handful of times. This sequence joins TRBV9 and TRBJ2-1; TRBD2 matches 10 bases. Germline assignment: CDR1 SGDLS and CDR2 YYNGEE. CDR3 length: 16 amino acids. V shed 0 bases and J 1 base; nucleotides not matched to a gene: 1. DNA for the CDR3: TGTGCCAGCAGCGTAGGTAGCGGGAGGTCCTACAATGAGCAGTTCTTC. This encodes CASSVGSGRSYNEQFF.

This clonotype was observed a handful of times. The chain carries TRBV5-1 and TRBJ1-1; D is unresolved. V was cut by 2 bases and J by 1 base, with 9 bases left in between. CDR1 SGHRS and CDR2 YFSETQ come from the germline V gene. The CDR3 is made up of 14 amino acids. DNA for the CDR3: TGCGCCAGCAGCTTTTTACGAGAGAACACTGAAGCTTTCTTT. Protein: CASSFLRENTEAFF.

The chain employs TRBV15 and TRBJ2-7; D is unresolved. Germline-derived CDR1 and CDR2 are LNHNV and YYDKDF (reference sequence). The CDR3 consists of 13 residues. Trimming left V 0 bases short and J 4 bases short, with 7 bases between. This chain's CDR3 is CATSRDSVYEQYF. CDR3 nucleotides: TGTGCCACCAGCAGAGATTCGGTTTACGAGCAGTACTTC.

On this clonotype itself: A read error is likely, as this CDR3 ends without the conserved phenylalanine or tryptophan. This sequence joins TRBV29-1 and TRBJ2-1, with TRBD2 identical over 13 bases. Losses at the gene ends were 6 bases for V and 8 bases for J; bases not matched to a gene: 7. CDR1 and CDR2 from the germline V gene are SQVTM and ANQGSEA. This CDR3 comprises 14 residues. The CDR3 coding sequence is TGCAGCGTCCCACTAGCGGGAGGGCCCTATGAGCAGTTCTTG. It specifies CSVPLAGGPYEQFL.

This sequence joins TRBV7-2 and TRBJ2-1, with D perhaps matching TRBD2 (7 bases). Germline CDR1 SGHTA, CDR2 FQGNSA. Between the trimmed V and J ends, which lost 4 bases and 5 bases, there was a span of 18 bases. The CDR3 spans 16 residues. The CDR3: CASSWGGPEGNNEQFF. The CDR3 nucleotides are TGTGCCAGCAGCTGGGGGGGGCCCGAAGGGAACAATGAGCAGTTCTTC.

This clonotype has only a few counts. The V gene is TRBV12-3 or TRBV12-4, the J gene TRBJ1-2; D perhaps matches TRBD1 (5 bases). Trimming took off 6 bases at V and 4 bases at J, with 12 bases between the two ends. This CDR3 has 13 residues. This chain's CDR3 is CASSFVGTYGYTF. CDR3 sequence (DNA): TGTGCCAGCAGCTTCGTCGGGACCTATGGCTACACCTTC.

V usage is TRBV6-1 and J usage is TRBJ1-4; D is unclear. Germline CDR1 MNHNS, CDR2 SASEGT. Between the trimmed V and J ends, which lost 7 bases and 0 bases, there was a span of 12 bases. The CDR3 spans 15 residues. The CDR3 protein is CASTRKHATNEKLFF. The CDR3 DNA is TGTGCCAGCACTCGTAAACACGCAACTAATGAAAAACTGTTTTTT.

This sequence joins TRBV20-1 and TRBJ1-1; no clear D. The V and J ends lost 5 bases and 5 bases respectively, with 24 bases between them. The CDR3 length is 16 residues. CDR1 and CDR2 (germline): DFQATT, SNEGSKA (reference sequence). The CDR3 is CSAFPLSAVALTEAFF. DNA of the CDR3: TGCAGTGCTTTCCCCCTGAGTGCGGTGGCTTTGACTGAAGCTTTCTTT.